The TCR beta chain described here comes from a study of blood T cell repertoires in COVID-19. Everyone who took part was 18 to 89 years old, and they came from 24 US areas. Methods used by the authors: Amplification with reference gene primers provided the estimates of nucleated cell counts. The assay was immunoSEQ multiplex PCR, and TCRdb's table has in-frame clones only and misses some. The V and J calls and clone size were taken over from that table, and D and trimming were inferred from the DNA. Of 140,000 to 150,000 clones listed, 84% are singletons. Trimming pared 3 bases from V and 0 bases from J, leaving 9 bases between. Germline V gene data show CDR1 as GTSNPN and CDR2 as SVGIG (reference sequence). The CDR3 is made up of 14 amino acids.

Sequencing was done on a sample of PBMCs or T cells enriched from blood (not recorded which). The chain joins TRBV30 to TRBJ1-5, with D possibly being TRBD1 (5 bases). This receptor was obtained from a woman aged 45-60 years who had been exposed to COVID-19. As DNA, the CDR3 is TGTGCCTGGAGGGCTGACAGTAGCAATCAGCCCCAGCATTTT. The encoded protein is CAWRADSSNQPQHF.